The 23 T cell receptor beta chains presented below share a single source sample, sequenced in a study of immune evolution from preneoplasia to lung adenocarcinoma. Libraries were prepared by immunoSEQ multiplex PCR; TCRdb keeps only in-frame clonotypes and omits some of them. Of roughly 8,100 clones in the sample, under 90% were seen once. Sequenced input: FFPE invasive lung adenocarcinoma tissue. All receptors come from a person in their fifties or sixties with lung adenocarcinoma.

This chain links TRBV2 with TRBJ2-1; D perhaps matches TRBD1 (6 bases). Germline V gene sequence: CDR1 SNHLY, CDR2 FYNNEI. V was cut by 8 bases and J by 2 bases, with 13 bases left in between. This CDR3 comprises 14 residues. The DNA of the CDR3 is TGTGCCAGCGGTCGGACAGCCCCCTACAATGAGCAGTTCTTC. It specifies CASGRTAPYNEQFF. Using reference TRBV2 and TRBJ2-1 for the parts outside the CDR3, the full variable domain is EPEVTQTPSHQVTQMGQEVILRCVPISNHLYFYWYRQILGQKVEFLVSFYNNEISEKSEIFDDQFSVERPDGSNFTLKIRSTKLEDSAMYFCASGRTAPYNEQFFGPGTRLTVL.

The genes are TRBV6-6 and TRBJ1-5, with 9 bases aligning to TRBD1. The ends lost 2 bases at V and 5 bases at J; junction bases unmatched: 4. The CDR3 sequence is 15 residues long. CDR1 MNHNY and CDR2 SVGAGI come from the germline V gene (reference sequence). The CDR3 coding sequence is TGTGCCAGCAGTTACACGGGGACAGGGTATCAGCCCCAGCATTTT. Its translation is CASSYTGTGYQPQHF.

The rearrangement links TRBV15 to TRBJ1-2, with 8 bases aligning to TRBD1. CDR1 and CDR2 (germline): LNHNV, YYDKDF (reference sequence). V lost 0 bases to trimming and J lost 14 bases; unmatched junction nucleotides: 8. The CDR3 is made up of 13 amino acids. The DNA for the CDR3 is TGTGCCACCAGCAGAGATCCCCAGGGGGCGGGAACCTTC. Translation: CATSRDPQGAGTF.

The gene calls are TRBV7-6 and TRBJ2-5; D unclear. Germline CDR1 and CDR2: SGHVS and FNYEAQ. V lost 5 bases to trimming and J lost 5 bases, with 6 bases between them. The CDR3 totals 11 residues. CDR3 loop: CASSNLETQYF. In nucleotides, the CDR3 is TGTGCCAGCAGCAATCTGGAGACCCAGTACTTC.

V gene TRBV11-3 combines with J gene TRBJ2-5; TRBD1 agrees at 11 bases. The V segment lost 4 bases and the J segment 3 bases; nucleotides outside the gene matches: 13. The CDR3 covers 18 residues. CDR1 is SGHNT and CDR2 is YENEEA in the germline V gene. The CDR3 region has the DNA TGTGCCAGCAGCTCTTGGATTCTCCGGGACAGGGGGGAAGAGACCCAGTACTTC. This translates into CASSSWILRDRGEETQYF.

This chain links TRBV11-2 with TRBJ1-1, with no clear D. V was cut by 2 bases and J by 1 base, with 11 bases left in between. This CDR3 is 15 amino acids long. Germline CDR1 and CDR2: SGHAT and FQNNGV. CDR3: CASSLPSAQNTEAFF. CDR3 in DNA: TGTGCCAGCAGCTTACCTTCTGCGCAGAACACTGAAGCTTTCTTT.

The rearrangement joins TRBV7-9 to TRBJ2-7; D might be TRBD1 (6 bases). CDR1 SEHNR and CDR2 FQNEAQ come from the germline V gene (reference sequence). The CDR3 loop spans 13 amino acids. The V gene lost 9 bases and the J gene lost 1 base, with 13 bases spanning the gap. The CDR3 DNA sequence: TGTGCCAGTTCAGGGGTACTATCCTACGAGCAGTACTTC. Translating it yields CASSGVLSYEQYF.

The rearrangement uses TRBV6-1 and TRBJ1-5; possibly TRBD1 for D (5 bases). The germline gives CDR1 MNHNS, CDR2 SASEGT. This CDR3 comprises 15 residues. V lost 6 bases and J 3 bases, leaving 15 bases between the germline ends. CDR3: CASRDTPIVNQPQHF. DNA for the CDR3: TGTGCCAGCAGGGACACTCCAATTGTCAATCAGCCCCAGCATTTT.

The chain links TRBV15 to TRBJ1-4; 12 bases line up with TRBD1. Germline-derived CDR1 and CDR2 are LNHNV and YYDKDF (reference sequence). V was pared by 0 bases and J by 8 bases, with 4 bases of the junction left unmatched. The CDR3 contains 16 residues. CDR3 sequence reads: CATSRDLGTGGEKLFF. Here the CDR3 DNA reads TGTGCCACCAGCAGAGATCTCGGGACAGGGGGCGAAAAACTGTTTTTT.

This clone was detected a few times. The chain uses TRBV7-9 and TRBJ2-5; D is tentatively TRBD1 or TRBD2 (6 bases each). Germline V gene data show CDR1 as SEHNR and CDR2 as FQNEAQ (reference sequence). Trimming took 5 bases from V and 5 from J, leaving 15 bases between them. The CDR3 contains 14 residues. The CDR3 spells CASSPRTGRETQYF. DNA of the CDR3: TGTGCCAGCAGCCCCCGTACAGGGAGGGAGACCCAGTACTTC.

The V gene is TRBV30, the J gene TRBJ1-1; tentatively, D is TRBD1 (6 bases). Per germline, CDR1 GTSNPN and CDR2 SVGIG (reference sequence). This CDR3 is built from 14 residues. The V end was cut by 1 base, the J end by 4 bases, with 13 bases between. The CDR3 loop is CAWSAPWGPTEAFF. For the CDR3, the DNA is TGTGCCTGGAGTGCCCCTTGGGGGCCCACTGAAGCTTTCTTT.

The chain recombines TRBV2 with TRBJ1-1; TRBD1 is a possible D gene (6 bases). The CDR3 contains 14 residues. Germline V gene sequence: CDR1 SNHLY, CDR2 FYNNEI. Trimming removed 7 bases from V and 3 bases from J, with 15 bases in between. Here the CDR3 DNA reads TGTGCCAGCATCGACCTGGACAGACACACTGAAGCTTTCTTT. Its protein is CASIDLDRHTEAFF.

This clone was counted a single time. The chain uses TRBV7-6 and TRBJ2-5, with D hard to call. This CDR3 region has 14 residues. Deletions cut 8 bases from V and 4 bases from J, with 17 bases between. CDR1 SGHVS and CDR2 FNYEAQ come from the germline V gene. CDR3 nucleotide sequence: TGTGCCAGCGCACTAAGCTTATCTTCAGAGACCCAGTACTTC. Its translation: CASALSLSSETQYF.

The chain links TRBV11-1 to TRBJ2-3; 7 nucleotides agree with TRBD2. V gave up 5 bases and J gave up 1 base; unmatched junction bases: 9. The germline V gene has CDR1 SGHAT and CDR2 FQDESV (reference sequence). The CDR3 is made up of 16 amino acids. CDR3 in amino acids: CASSPGLGWGTDTQYF. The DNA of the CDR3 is TGTGCCAGCAGCCCCGGACTAGGTTGGGGCACAGATACGCAGTATTTT.

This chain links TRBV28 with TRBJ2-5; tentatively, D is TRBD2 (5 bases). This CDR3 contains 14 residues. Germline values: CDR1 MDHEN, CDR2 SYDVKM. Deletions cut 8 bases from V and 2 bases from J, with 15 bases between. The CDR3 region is CASSAQRIQETQYF. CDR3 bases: TGTGCCAGCTCCGCTCAGCGGATTCAAGAGACCCAGTACTTC.

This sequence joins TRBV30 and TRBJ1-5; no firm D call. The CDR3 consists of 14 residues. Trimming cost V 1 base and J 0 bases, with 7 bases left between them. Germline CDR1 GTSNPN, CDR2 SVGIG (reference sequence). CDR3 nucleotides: TGTGCCTGGAGTGGAGGTTATAGCAATCAGCCCCAGCATTTT. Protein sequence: CAWSGGYSNQPQHF.

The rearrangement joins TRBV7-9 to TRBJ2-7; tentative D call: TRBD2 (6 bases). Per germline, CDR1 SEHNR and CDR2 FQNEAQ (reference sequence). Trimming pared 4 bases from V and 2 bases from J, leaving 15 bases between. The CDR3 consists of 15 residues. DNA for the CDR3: TGTGCCAGCAGCTCGGGCTCGGGACTGACCTACGAGCAGTACTTC. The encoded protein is CASSSGSGLTYEQYF.

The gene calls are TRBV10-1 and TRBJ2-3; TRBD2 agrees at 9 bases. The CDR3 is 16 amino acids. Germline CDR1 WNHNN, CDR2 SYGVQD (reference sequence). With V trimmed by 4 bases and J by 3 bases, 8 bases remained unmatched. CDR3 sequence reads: CASSAGSGSPTDTQYF. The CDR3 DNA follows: TGCGCCAGCAGTGCGGGTAGCGGGAGTCCGACAGATACGCAGTATTTT.

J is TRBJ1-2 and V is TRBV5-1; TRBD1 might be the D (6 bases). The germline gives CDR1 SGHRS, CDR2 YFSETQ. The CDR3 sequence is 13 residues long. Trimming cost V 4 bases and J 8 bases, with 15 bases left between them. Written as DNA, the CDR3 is TGCGCCAGCAGCACGGACAGCACTCGGGGCTACACCTTC. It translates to CASSTDSTRGYTF.

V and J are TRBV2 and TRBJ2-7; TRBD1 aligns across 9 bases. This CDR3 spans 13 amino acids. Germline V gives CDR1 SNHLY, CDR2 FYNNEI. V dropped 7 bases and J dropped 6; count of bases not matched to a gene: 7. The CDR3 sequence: CASIRTGDGEQYF. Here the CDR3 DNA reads TGTGCCAGCATTAGGACAGGGGACGGCGAGCAGTACTTC.

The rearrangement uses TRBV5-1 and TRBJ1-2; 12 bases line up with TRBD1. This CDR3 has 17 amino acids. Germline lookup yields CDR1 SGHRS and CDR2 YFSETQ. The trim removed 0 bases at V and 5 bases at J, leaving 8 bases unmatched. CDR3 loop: CASSLEGQGAVVYGYTF. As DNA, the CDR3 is TGCGCCAGCAGCTTGGAGGGACAGGGGGCGGTAGTTTATGGCTACACCTTC.

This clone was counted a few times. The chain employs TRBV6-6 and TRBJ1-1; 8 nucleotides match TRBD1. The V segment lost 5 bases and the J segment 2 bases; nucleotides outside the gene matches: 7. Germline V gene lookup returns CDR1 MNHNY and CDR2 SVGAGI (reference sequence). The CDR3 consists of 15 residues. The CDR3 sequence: CASSGSTGANTEAFF. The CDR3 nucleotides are TGTGCCAGCAGTGGCTCGACAGGGGCAAACACTGAAGCTTTCTTT.

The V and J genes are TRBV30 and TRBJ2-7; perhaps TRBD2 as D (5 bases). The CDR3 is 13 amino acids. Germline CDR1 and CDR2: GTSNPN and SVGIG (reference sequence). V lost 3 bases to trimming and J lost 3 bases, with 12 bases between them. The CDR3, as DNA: TGTGCCTGGAGCCAAGACCGGGGCTACGAGCAGTACTTC. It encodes CAWSQDRGYEQYF.